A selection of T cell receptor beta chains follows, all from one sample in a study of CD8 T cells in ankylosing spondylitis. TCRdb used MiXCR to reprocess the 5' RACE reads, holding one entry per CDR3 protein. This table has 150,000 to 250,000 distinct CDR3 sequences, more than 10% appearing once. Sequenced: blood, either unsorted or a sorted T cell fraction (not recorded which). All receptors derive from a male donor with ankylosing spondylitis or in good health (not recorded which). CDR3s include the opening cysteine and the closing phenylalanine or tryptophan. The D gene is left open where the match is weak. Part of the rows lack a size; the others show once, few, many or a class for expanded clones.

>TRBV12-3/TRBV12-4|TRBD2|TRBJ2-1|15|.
CASSPTSGGFNEQFF
TGTGCCAGCAGTCCTACTAGCGGGGGTTTCAATGAGCAGTTCTTC
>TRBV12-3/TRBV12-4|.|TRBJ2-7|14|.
CASSWMGGSMEQYF
TGTGCCAGCAGTTGGATGGGTGGCTCCATGGAGCAGTACTTC
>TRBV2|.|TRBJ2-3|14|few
CASKQDPLGDTQYF
TGTGCCAGCAAACAGGACCCTCTCGGGGATACGCAGTATTTT
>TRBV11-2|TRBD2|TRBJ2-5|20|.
CASSSLAGEVGFLGSETQYF
TGTGCCAGCAGCTCCCTAGCGGGAGAAGTGGGTTTTTTGGGGTCAGAGACCCAGTACTTC
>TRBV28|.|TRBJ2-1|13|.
CASSFPYVHEQFF
TGTGCCAGCAGTTTCCCTTATGTACATGAGCAGTTCTTC
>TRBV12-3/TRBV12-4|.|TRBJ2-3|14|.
CASSLVTYEDTQYF
TGTGCCAGCAGTTTAGTGACCTACGAAGATACGCAGTATTTT
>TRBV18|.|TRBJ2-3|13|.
CASSPNRTDTQYF
TGTGCCAGCTCACCAAACAGAACAGATACGCAGTATTTT
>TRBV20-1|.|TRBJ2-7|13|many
CSARRQGSYEQYF
TGCAGTGCTAGGAGGCAGGGCTCCTACGAGCAGTACTTC
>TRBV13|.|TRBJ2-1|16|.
CASSLGTGGSYNEQFF
TGTGCCAGCAGCTTAGGTACAGGCGGGTCCTACAATGAGCAGTTCTTC
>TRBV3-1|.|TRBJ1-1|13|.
CASSPSVGAEAFF
TGTGCCAGCAGCCCCTCGGTTGGGGCTGAAGCTTTCTTT
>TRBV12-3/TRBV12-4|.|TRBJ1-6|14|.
CASSPGGLLSPLHF
TGTGCCAGCAGCCCGGGGGGGCTGTTATCACCCCTCCACTTT
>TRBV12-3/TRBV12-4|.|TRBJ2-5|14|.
CASSFLGGQETQYF
TGTGCCAGCAGTTTCCTAGGGGGCCAAGAGACCCAGTACTTC
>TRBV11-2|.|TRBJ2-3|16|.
CASSLGYALSTDTQYF
TGTGCCAGCAGCTTAGGATACGCCCTTAGCACAGATACGCAGTATTTT
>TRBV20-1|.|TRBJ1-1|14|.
CSARPGAVNTEAFF
TGCAGTGCTCGTCCCGGGGCGGTGAACACTGAAGCTTTCTTT
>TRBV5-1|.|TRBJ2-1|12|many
CASSKKVDEQFF
TGCGCCAGCAGCAAAAAGGTCGATGAGCAGTTCTTC
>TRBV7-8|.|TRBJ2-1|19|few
CASSLHGALALSSYNEQFF
TGTGCCAGCAGCTTACATGGGGCCCTAGCCTTGAGCTCCTACAATGAGCAGTTCTTC
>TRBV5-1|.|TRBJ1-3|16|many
CASSLLSVDSGNTIYF
TGCGCCAGCAGCCTACTCAGCGTCGACTCTGGAAACACCATATATTTT
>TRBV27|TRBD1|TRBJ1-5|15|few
CASSKTGDANQPQHF
TGTGCCAGCAGTAAAACAGGGGATGCCAATCAGCCCCAGCATTTT
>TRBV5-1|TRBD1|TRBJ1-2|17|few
CASSLSQNRGSNYGYTF
TGCGCCAGCAGCTTGTCCCAAAACAGGGGGTCTAACTATGGCTACACCTTC
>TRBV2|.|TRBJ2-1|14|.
CASWDPPRHNEQFF
TGTGCCAGCTGGGACCCCCCTCGGCACAATGAGCAGTTCTTC
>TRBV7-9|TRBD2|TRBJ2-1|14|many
CASSSGGRDNEQFF
TGTGCCAGCAGCTCAGGCGGGAGAGACAATGAGCAGTTCTTC
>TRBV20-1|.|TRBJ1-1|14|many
CSARTPGRDTEAFF
TGCAGTGCTAGAACCCCGGGAAGGGACACTGAAGCTTTCTTT
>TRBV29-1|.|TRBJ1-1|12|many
CSVVGNEGEAFF
TGCAGCGTTGTGGGAAACGAGGGGGAAGCTTTCTTT
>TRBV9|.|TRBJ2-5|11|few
CASSAEETQYF
TGTGCCAGCAGCGCAGAGGAGACCCAGTACTTC
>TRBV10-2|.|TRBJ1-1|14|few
CASYPGTPNTEAFF
TGCGCCAGCTATCCCGGGACCCCGAACACTGAAGCTTTCTTT